The source of this T cell receptor beta chain is a study of beta chain features in type 1 diabetes. Over 95% purity was reached by all sorted populations. Only a few counts were recorded for this clone. Its antigen is undetermined. The investigators reverse transcribed all of the isolated RNA, so they sequenced expressed TCRB transcripts. The protocol was immunoSEQ multiplex PCR, while the TCRdb copy is restricted to in-frame clones and leaves out a portion. The data show about 700,000 clones, with around 15% seen just once and about 0.02% held by the top ten. Overall study findings and caveats: Sequencing the cDNA could make cells with high TCR expression show up more than they should. Resolution of whether HLA type affects TCRB rearrangement was not achieved here. TCRB CDR3 length was moderately but significantly reduced in all four CD4+ subsets of Type 1 diabetes patients.

This TCR derives from a man aged 18 to 30 with type 1 diabetes. Sequencing was carried out using naive CD4+ T cells from blood.

In nucleotides, the CDR3 is TGTGCCAGCAGCCAAGACCCGGGACAGCCGATAAGGTTCTTC. Its translation is CASSQDPGQPIRFF. J is TRBJ2-1 and V is TRBV5-4; 7 bases are shared with TRBD1. Trimming removed 4 bases from V and 15 bases from J; junction bases left unmatched: 16. The germline V gene has CDR1 SGHNT and CDR2 YYREEE (reference sequence). The CDR3 runs to 14 residues.